The 20 T cell receptor beta chains in this list originate from one sample, sequenced in a study of PD-1 blockade in classical Hodgkin lymphoma. Time point here: cycle 4 day 1 (C4D1), after around six weeks of nivolumab. Following autologous stem cell transplantation, relapse occurred in every patient, and exposure to brentuximab vedotin varied. Measured with immunoSEQ multiplex PCR; TCRdb has only the in-frame clones, and not every one. The sample lists some 19,000 clones, 70% to 75% seen once, with around 21% in the top ten. Source: peripheral blood mononuclear cells (PBMCs), taken before the fourth cycle of nivolumab. These receptors were collected from a human donor with classical Hodgkin lymphoma.

V gene TRBV19 combines with J gene TRBJ2-5, with 7 bases lining up with TRBD1. The CDR3 has 17 amino acids. With 0 bases clipped from V and 5 bases from J, the junction kept 12 bases outside the gene matches. Germline V gene sequence: CDR1 LNHDA, CDR2 SQIVND (reference sequence). CDR3: CASSIDLRTGVWETQYF. CDR3 DNA sequence: TGTGCCAGTAGTATAGATCTCCGCACAGGGGTTTGGGAGACCCAGTACTTC.

This clone was observed a single time. The rearrangement joins TRBV19 to TRBJ2-7, with D perhaps matching TRBD1 (5 bases). In germline, CDR1 is LNHDA, CDR2 SQIVND (reference sequence). The CDR3 has 14 residues. The V end lost 9 bases, the J end lost 2 bases, and 17 bases lay between the germline ends. The CDR3 is CASKLQAGPYEQYF. In DNA, the CDR3 is TGTGCCAGCAAACTCCAGGCAGGGCCCTACGAGCAGTACTTC. Filled out from reference TRBV19 and TRBJ2-7, the complete variable domain reads DGGITQSPKYLFRKEGQNVTLSCEQNLNHDAMYWYRQDPGQGLRLIYYSQIVNDFQKGDIAEGYSVSREKKESFPLTVTSAQKNPTAFYLCASKLQAGPYEQYFGPGTRLTVT.

The CDR3 is CASSGTGVTEAFF. The CDR3 DNA reads TGTGCCAGCAGCGGGACAGGGGTCACTGAAGCTTTCTTT. This rearrangement joins TRBV9 to TRBJ1-1; 9 bases are shared with TRBD1. This CDR3 contains 13 residues. The V segment lost 3 bases and the J segment 4 bases; nucleotides outside the gene matches: 1. Germline values: CDR1 SGDLS, CDR2 YYNGEE.

The gene calls are TRBV15 and TRBJ2-1; the match to TRBD2 covers 12 bases. V gave up 3 bases and J gave up 8 bases; unmatched junction bases: 5. This CDR3 contains 15 residues. The V gene's germline CDR1 is LNHNV and CDR2 YYDKDF (reference sequence). CDR3 sequence (DNA): TGTGCCACCAGCAGCACGACTAGCGGGAGCGATGAGCAGTTCTTC. Protein product: CATSSTTSGSDEQFF.

This clone showed up just a few times. This chain joins TRBV14 and TRBJ2-2, with 7 bases lining up with TRBD2. CDR1 and CDR2 from the germline V gene are SGHDN and FVKESK. This CDR3 comprises 16 residues. J was trimmed by 3 bases and V by 1 base; bases with no gene match: 5. This chain's CDR3 is CASSQGASGHTGELFF. In DNA, the CDR3 is TGTGCCAGCAGCCAAGGGGCTAGCGGACACACCGGGGAGCTGTTTTTT.

The V gene is TRBV18, the J gene TRBJ1-6; a possible D gene is TRBD1 (5 bases). The CDR3 consists of 16 residues. Germline CDR1 and CDR2: KGHSH and LQKENI. Deletions cut 3 bases from V and 7 bases from J, with 16 bases between. DNA for the CDR3: TGTGCCAGCTCACCCACCGGCAGGGAGGGGAATTCACCCCTCCACTTT. This translates into CASSPTGREGNSPLHF.

The chain couples TRBV4-2 to TRBJ2-5; D gene unclear. The V gene lost 1 base and the J gene lost 3 bases, with 24 bases spanning the gap. CDR1 is LGHNA and CDR2 is YNFKEQ in the germline V gene. CDR3 length: 19 amino acids. CDR3: CASSQVSAGRGWIKETQYF. The CDR3 DNA follows: TGTGCCAGCAGCCAAGTATCCGCCGGCCGCGGTTGGATTAAAGAGACCCAGTACTTC.

This clone is labeled medium-sized. The gene calls are TRBV19 and TRBJ2-7; 11 positions agree with TRBD2. Germline loops: CDR1 LNHDA, CDR2 SQIVND (reference sequence). The trim removed 6 bases at V and 5 bases at J, leaving 9 bases unmatched. The CDR3 runs 15 residues. CDR3 amino acids: CASSVLAGDYNEQYF. In nucleotides, the CDR3 is TGTGCCAGTAGCGTACTAGCGGGAGATTACAACGAGCAGTACTTC.

The chain employs TRBV18 and TRBJ2-2; 12 bases agree with TRBD2. Unmatched junction bases numbered 5, after V lost 3 bases and J lost 3 bases. CDR1 and CDR2 (germline): KGHSH, LQKENI. This CDR3 spans 17 amino acids. CDR3 loop: CASSPQLAGGHTGELFF. The CDR3 DNA reads as TGTGCCAGCTCACCCCAACTAGCGGGAGGCCACACCGGGGAGCTGTTTTTT.

V usage is TRBV10-3 and J usage is TRBJ2-7; 8 bases match TRBD2. The CDR3 spans 16 residues. V was clipped by 10 bases and J by 2 bases; unmatched bases: 16. Germline CDR1 reads ENHRY; CDR2 reads SYGVKD. CDR3 residues: CANLRTSLTRAYEQYF. In DNA, the CDR3 is TGTGCCAACCTGAGGACTAGCCTTACTAGGGCCTACGAGCAGTACTTC.

The genes are TRBV7-9 and TRBJ2-5; a possible D gene is TRBD2 (5 bases). The CDR3 totals 14 residues. Trimming left V 5 bases short and J 3 bases short, with 13 bases between. Germline V gene data show CDR1 as SEHNR and CDR2 as FQNEAQ (reference sequence). CDR3 nucleotides: TGTGCCAGCAGCCGGGGTGGAGGTAAAGAGACCCAGTACTTC. Encoded protein: CASSRGGGKETQYF.

The CDR3 loop is CASRSQGAQYGYTF. CDR3 nucleotide sequence: TGTGCCAGCAGGAGCCAAGGGGCCCAATATGGCTACACCTTC. The V gene is TRBV25-1, the J gene TRBJ1-2; D is possibly TRBD1 (5 bases). The CDR3 has 14 residues. Trimming pared 6 bases from V and 5 bases from J, leaving 16 bases between. Germline CDR1 and CDR2: MGHDK and SYGVNS.

In its sample, this clone was seen once. This chain joins TRBV13 and TRBJ2-3, with D uncertain. CDR1 is PRHDT and CDR2 is FYEKMQ in the germline V gene (reference sequence). Deletions cut 2 bases from V and 8 bases from J, with 5 bases between. There are 11 residues in the CDR3. CDR3 loop: CASSLRGTQYF. CDR3 sequence (DNA): TGTGCCAGCAGCTTAAGAGGTACGCAGTATTTT. The variable domain in full, completed from reference TRBV13 and TRBJ2-3, reads AAGVIQSPRHLIKEKRETATLKCYPIPRHDTVYWYQQGPGQDPQFLISFYEKMQSDKGSIPDRFSAQQFSDYHSELNMSSLELGDSALYFCASSLRGTQYFGPGTRLTVL.

The chain recombines TRBV4-1 with TRBJ2-7, with 12 bases fitting TRBD2. The germline V gene has CDR1 MGHRA and CDR2 YSYEKL. V shed 5 bases and J 0 bases; nucleotides not matched to a gene: 11. The CDR3 covers 18 residues. CDR3 nucleotides: TGCGCCAGCAGCTATTCTTTCGGACTAGCGGGAACCTCCTACGAGCAGTACTTC. Amino acids: CASSYSFGLAGTSYEQYF.

This clone turned up a few times. V is TRBV27 and J is TRBJ1-2, with D tentatively TRBD1 (6 bases). CDR1 is MNHEY, CDR2 SMNVEV, per germline (reference sequence). There are 14 residues in the CDR3. The V and J ends lost 5 bases and 7 bases respectively, with 17 bases between them. The CDR3 nucleotides are TGTGCCAGCAGTCCCACAGGGTCCTATTCTGGCTACACCTTC. This gives the protein CASSPTGSYSGYTF.

The gene calls are TRBV7-8 and TRBJ2-3; D unresolved. The CDR3 spans 14 residues. Germline values: CDR1 SGHVS, CDR2 FQNEAQ. The V end lost 2 bases, the J end lost 3 bases, and 9 bases lay between the germline ends. CDR3: CASSLNLGTDTQYF. CDR3 sequence (DNA): TGTGCCAGCAGCTTAAATCTGGGGACAGATACGCAGTATTTT.

The chain links TRBV5-1 to TRBJ1-1; 10 bases agree with TRBD1. Germline lookup yields CDR1 SGHRS and CDR2 YFSETQ. The CDR3 has 17 residues. The J segment lost 3 bases and the V segment lost 5 bases, leaving 13 bases of the junction unmatched. CDR3: CASRSDRGFKGDTEAFF. The CDR3 DNA follows: TGCGCCAGCAGGTCGGACAGGGGGTTTAAGGGAGACACTGAAGCTTTCTTT.

This chain connects TRBV14 to TRBJ2-3; the match to TRBD2 covers 9 bases. J gave up 2 bases and V 4 bases, and 10 bases lay outside the gene matches. Germline CDR1 and CDR2: SGHDN and FVKESK. The CDR3 loop spans 17 amino acids. CDR3: CASSPFGGLADTDTQYF. The CDR3 region has the DNA TGTGCCAGCAGCCCTTTCGGGGGACTAGCAGACACAGATACGCAGTATTTT. Combining the CDR3 with reference TRBV14 and TRBJ2-3 gives the whole variable domain EAGVTQFPSHSVIEKGQTVTLRCDPISGHDNLYWYRRVMGKEIKFLLHFVKESKQDESGMPNNRFLAERTGGTYSTLKVQPAELEDSGVYFCASSPFGGLADTDTQYFGPGTRLTVL.

This rearrangement joins TRBV7-9 to TRBJ2-7; TRBD1 matches 12 bases. In germline, CDR1 is SEHNR, CDR2 FQNEAQ (reference sequence). CDR3 size: 16 residues. The ends lost 5 bases at V and 6 bases at J; junction bases unmatched: 11. The chain's CDR3 is CASSLVGTGGFGEQYF. CDR3 nucleotide sequence: TGTGCCAGCAGCCTAGTTGGGACAGGGGGCTTTGGCGAGCAGTACTTC.

The gene calls are TRBV7-9 and TRBJ2-3, with D unclear. The CDR3 loop spans 17 amino acids. Trimming removed 2 bases from V and 4 bases from J, with 19 bases in between. CDR1 and CDR2 from the germline V gene are SEHNR and FQNEAQ (reference sequence). The CDR3 region is CASSLLGLTVGADTQYF. In DNA, the CDR3 is TGTGCCAGCAGCTTATTAGGCCTGACGGTCGGAGCAGATACGCAGTATTTT.